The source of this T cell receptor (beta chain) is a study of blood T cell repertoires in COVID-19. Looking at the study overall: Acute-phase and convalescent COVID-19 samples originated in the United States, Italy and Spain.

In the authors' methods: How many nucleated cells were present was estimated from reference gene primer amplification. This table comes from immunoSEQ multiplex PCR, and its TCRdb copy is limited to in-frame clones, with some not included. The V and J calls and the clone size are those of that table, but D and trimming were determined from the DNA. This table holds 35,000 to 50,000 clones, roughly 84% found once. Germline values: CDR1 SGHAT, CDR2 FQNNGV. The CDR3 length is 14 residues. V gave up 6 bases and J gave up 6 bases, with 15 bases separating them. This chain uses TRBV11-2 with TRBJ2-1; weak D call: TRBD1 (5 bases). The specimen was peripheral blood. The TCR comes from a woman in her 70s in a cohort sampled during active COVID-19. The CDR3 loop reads CASSLMGPFNEQFF. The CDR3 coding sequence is TGTGCCAGCAGTCTAATGGGGCCTTTCAATGAGCAGTTCTTC.